These T cell receptor beta chains were read from a single sample in a study of shared clonotypes between healthy human individuals. The table came from immunoSEQ multiplex PCR; TCRdb's copy has only in-frame clones and leaves some out. Here the sample spans about 490,000 clones, about 82% being singletons. The sequenced sample consisted of PBMCs. These receptors originate from a woman in her forties in good health. Some clones in this sample may be carry-over from other donors' samples. Both conserved end residues are part of each CDR3. The D gene is left open where the match is weak. Rows may omit the clone size; those that give it use once, few, many or a size class.

J gene	clone size	V gene	D gene	CDR3 DNA	CDR3 protein
TRBJ2-1	once	TRBV5-4	-	TGTGCCAGCAGCTCCCTCGCATACTGGAATGAGCAGTTCTTC	CASSSLAYWNEQFF
TRBJ2-1	many	TRBV29-1	TRBD2	TGCAGCGTAACGGGAATAGCGGGAGGGCGTCACAATGAGCAGTTCTTC	CSVTGIAGGRHNEQFF
TRBJ2-1	-	TRBV7-8	-	TGTGCCAGCAGCCCTCGCGAGGGGCGGGGGCGCGGACTCTCCTACAATGAGCAGTTCTTC	CASSPREGRGRGLSYNEQFF
TRBJ2-5	-	TRBV4-1	TRBD2	TGCGCCAGCAGCCAAGATACCCTAGCGGGAGCAGGGGAGCAGTACTTC	CASSQDTLAGAGEQYF
TRBJ1-1	-	TRBV18	-	TGTGCCAGCTCACCACGGGCGACAGAAAACACTGAAGCTTTCTTT	CASSPRATENTEAFF
TRBJ2-5	-	TRBV7-8	-	TGTGCCAGCATCCGCGACACCCTCCAGCAAGAGACCCAGTACTTC	CASIRDTLQQETQYF
TRBJ1-3	-	TRBV28	-	TGTGCCAGCAGTTTAAGGTTATTGGTCGGCGGAAACACCATATATTTT	CASSLRLLVGGNTIYF
TRBJ2-6	many	TRBV7-3	-	TGTGCCAGCAGCCTAGCGCGTACTGGGGCCAACGTCCTGACTTTC	CASSLARTGANVLTF
TRBJ2-3	-	TRBV2	TRBD2	TGTGCCAGTAGTGAACGGGGCAGCGGGAGCTCGGAAGATACGCAGTATTTT	CASSERGSGSSEDTQYF
TRBJ2-5	-	TRBV5-4	TRBD2	TGTGCCAGCAGTCCCCGCGGGGGGGCGTCGGAGACCCAGTACTTC	CASSPRGGASETQYF
TRBJ2-2	-	TRBV29-1	-	TGCAGCGTTGAGTGGGGGGCAGGAACCGGGGAGCTGTTTTTT	CSVEWGAGTGELFF
TRBJ2-2	-	TRBV4-3	TRBD2	TGCGCCAGCCGGGGGGGGAGGGAGCTGTTTTTT	CASRGGRELFF
TRBJ2-7	few	TRBV6-1	TRBD2	TGTGCCAGCAGTGAAGGGGGGACTACCCTCTACGAGCAGTACTTC	CASSEGGTTLYEQYF
TRBJ1-4	-	TRBV5-1	-	TGCGCCAGCAGCTTGGAGGGGTTCGGGACGGAAAAACTGTTTTTT	CASSLEGFGTEKLFF
TRBJ1-3	-	TRBV29-1	TRBD1	TGCAGCGTACGACAGGGAGGAGGAAACACCATATATTTT	CSVRQGGGNTIYF
TRBJ2-7	few	TRBV14	-	TGTGCCAGCAGCCAAGACAGATCCTACGAGCAGTACTTC	CASSQDRSYEQYF
TRBJ2-7	-	TRBV7-2	-	TGTGCCAGCAGCTTAGCGAATTCGGACGAGCAGTACTTC	CASSLANSDEQYF
TRBJ1-4	-	TRBV10-3	-	TGTGCCATCAGGGCTACAGACGAAAAACTGTTTTTT	CAIRATDEKLFF
TRBJ2-7	once	TRBV28	-	TGTGCCAGCAGTTTAGTCGGGGCCCGTTTAGCCTACGAGCAGTACTTC	CASSLVGARLAYEQYF
TRBJ1-2	-	TRBV6-1	-	TGTGCCAGCAAGCCAGGGATTGAGGGCTACACCTTC	CASKPGIEGYTF
TRBJ2-3	-	TRBV19	-	TGTGCCAGTAGTATCGGGCTAGAAGCAGATACGCAGTATTTT	CASSIGLEADTQYF
TRBJ2-2	-	TRBV2	-	TGTGCCAGCTCCCTCCTTAACACCGGGGAGCTGTTTTTT	CASSLLNTGELFF
TRBJ2-1	-	TRBV10-2	-	TGCGCCAGCAGTGCAACCCTCTCCTACAATGAGCAGTTCTTC	CASSATLSYNEQFF